This T cell receptor beta chain is drawn from a study of blood T cell repertoires in COVID-19. Turning to the study itself: The samples span acute and convalescent COVID-19 from the United States, Italy and Spain. Sources were T cells, B-cell-depleted T cells, or PBMCs; the material itself was cDNA or gDNA.

The V segment lost 4 bases and the J segment 1 base; nucleotides outside the gene matches: 9. From germline, CDR1 is SGHDT and CDR2 YYEEEE. This CDR3 contains 16 residues. Under the authors' procedure: Amplification with reference gene primers provided the estimates of nucleated cell counts. Here immunoSEQ multiplex PCR was the method, and the copy in TCRdb shows in-frame clones only, minus some. That table is the source of V, J and clone size, and D and trimming were worked out from the DNA. The table has some 30,000 clones, about 92% seen once. The genes are TRBV5-6 and TRBJ2-5; 8 nucleotides align to TRBD1. The clonotype was recovered from a man in his 70s with active or convalescent COVID-19. The specimen sequenced was peripheral blood. CDR3 region: CASSPGTGGSQETQYF. CDR3 DNA: TGTGCCAGCAGCCCCGGCACAGGGGGGTCCCAAGAGACCCAGTACTTC.